This TCR beta chain was captured in a study of Ad26.COV2.S vaccination and SARS-CoV-2 variants. This table comes from immunoSEQ multiplex PCR, and its TCRdb copy is limited to in-frame clones, with some not included. This sample yields some 180,000 clones, of which around nine tenths are seen a single time; about 5.9% belongs to the top ten. Germline V gene data show CDR1 as SGHRS and CDR2 as YFSETQ. V dropped 0 bases and J dropped 4; count of bases not matched to a gene: 5. This CDR3 is 17 amino acids long. This clone was observed a few times. The specimen comprised peripheral blood, sampled after recovery from COVID-19. This receptor was obtained from a human donor who had recovered from COVID-19. The chain carries TRBV5-1 and TRBJ2-1; 12 positions agree with TRBD2. DNA for the CDR3: TGCGCCAGCAGCTTGGGGGTCCTAGCGGGAGGGTACAATGAGCAGTTCTTC. Amino acids: CASSLGVLAGGYNEQFF.